Detailed here is one TCR beta chain. The data were obtained in a study of shared clonotypes between healthy human individuals. Across the study: CD4 naive and memory got three plates each, CD8 naive two, CD8 memory one.

The DNA input per sorted-subset replicate PCR was 200 ng, corresponding to tens of thousands of T cell genomes. Profiling relied on immunoSEQ multiplex PCR, and the TCRdb table lists in-frame clones only, not all of them. Among hundreds of thousands of clones listed, around 73% were seen once. The CDR3 runs to 15 residues. Looked up from germline, CDR1 is PRHDT and CDR2 is FYEKMQ (reference sequence). Trimming removed 5 bases from V and 4 bases from J; junction bases left unmatched: 8. The rearrangement links TRBV13 to TRBJ2-7; TRBD2 agrees at 10 bases. This clonotype was sampled from a woman younger than 45 in good health. Specimen: memory CD4+ T cells sorted from blood. Specified subset: CD45RA-negative fraction. The CDR3 loop is CASSRTGTSAYEQYF. The CDR3 region has the DNA TGTGCCAGCAGCCGGACCGGGACTAGCGCTTACGAGCAGTACTTC.